This TCR beta chain was documented in a study of blood T cell repertoires in COVID-19. Background on the study: Sites in the United States, Italy and Spain provided acute and convalescent COVID-19 samples. Sources were T cells, B-cell-depleted T cells, or PBMCs; the material itself was cDNA or gDNA.

V lost 5 bases and J 0 bases, leaving 14 bases between the germline ends. This CDR3 contains 15 residues. Germline assignment: CDR1 SEHNR and CDR2 FQNEAQ (reference sequence). It was during active infection that Seattle patients were enrolled and then longitudinally followed. In the authors' methods: Using reference gene primer amplification, nucleated cell counts were estimated. The data were produced by immunoSEQ multiplex PCR, yet TCRdb's version contains in-frame clones alone and is incomplete. V and J calls and clone size are as listed in that table; D and trimming were resolved from the DNA. The sample yields about 230,000 clones, around 84% seen once.

The clonotype originates from a man in his fifties or sixties with COVID-19, enrolled during active disease. Sequenced: peripheral blood. This chain connects TRBV7-9 to TRBJ2-7; D is possibly TRBD2 (5 bases). The CDR3: CASSDSARSSYEQYF. The CDR3 DNA is TGTGCCAGCAGCGATAGCGCGAGGAGCTCCTACGAGCAGTACTTC.